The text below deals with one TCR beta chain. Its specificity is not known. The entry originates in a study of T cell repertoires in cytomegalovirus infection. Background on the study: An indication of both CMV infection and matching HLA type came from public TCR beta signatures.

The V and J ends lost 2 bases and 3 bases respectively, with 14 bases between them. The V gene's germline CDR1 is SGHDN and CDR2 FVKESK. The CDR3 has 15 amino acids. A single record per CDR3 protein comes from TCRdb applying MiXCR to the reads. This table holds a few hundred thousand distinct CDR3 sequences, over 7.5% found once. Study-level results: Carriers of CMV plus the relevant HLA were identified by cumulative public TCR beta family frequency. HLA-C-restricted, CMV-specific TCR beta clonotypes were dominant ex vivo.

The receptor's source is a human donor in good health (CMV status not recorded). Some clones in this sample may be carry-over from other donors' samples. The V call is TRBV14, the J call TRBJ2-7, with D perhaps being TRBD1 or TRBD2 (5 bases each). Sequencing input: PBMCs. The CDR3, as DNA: TGTGCCAGCAGCCAATATGGGACGGCCGTCTACGAGCAGTACTTC. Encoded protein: CASSQYGTAVYEQYF.